These 16 T cell receptor beta chains came from one sample sequenced in a study of blood T cell repertoires in COVID-19 (TCRdb year 2020). The protocol used for the library was the immunoSEQ multiplex PCR assay. The table was pulled from immuneACCESS by TCRdb, which kept in-frame rearrangements only. Such tables lose some clones; where checked, under half of the loss comes from unresolved V genes, and the rest has no known cause. Counted in this sample were some 130,000 clones; over 70% of them appeared once. Roughly 20% of the sample is in the top ten clones. The specimen sequenced was peripheral blood. The receptors stem from a man aged 80 or over with acute or convalescent COVID-19.

This sequence joins TRBV28 and TRBJ2-4; D perhaps matches TRBD2 (5 bases). In germline, CDR1 is MDHEN, CDR2 SYDVKM. The CDR3 covers 14 residues. V shed 3 bases and J shed 9 bases, with 15 bases lying between them. The DNA of the CDR3 is TGTGCCAGCAGTTTGATGGGGATGGCGGGCATTCAGTACTTC. It codes for CASSLMGMAGIQYF.

Only a few counts were recorded for this clone. V and J are TRBV2 and TRBJ2-5, with TRBD1 identical over 9 bases. Per germline, CDR1 SNHLY and CDR2 FYNNEI. The CDR3 length is 14 residues. After removal of 6 bases from V and 5 bases from J, the junction contained 7 bases not matched to a gene. CDR3 residues: CASSTQGAGETQYF. The CDR3 DNA reads as TGTGCCAGCAGCACACAGGGGGCGGGCGAGACCCAGTACTTC.

The chain has TRBV29-1 and TRBJ2-7, with D hard to call. Trimming took off 4 bases at V and 3 bases at J, with 13 bases between the two ends. The CDR3 has 13 amino acids. Per the germline V gene, CDR1 is SQVTM and CDR2 is ANQGSEA. CDR3 nucleotides: TGCAGCGTTGTCTCCCCCCTCTACTACGAGCAGTACTTC. This encodes CSVVSPLYYEQYF.

The gene calls are TRBV7-9 and TRBJ2-5, with a tentative D call TRBD2 (6 bases). Germline V gene sequence: CDR1 SEHNR, CDR2 FQNEAQ (reference sequence). V was trimmed by 1 base and J by 4 bases, leaving 10 bases between them. This CDR3 region has 14 residues. The CDR3: CASSLGGEAETQYF. In nucleotides, the CDR3 is TGTGCCAGCAGCTTAGGAGGGGAGGCAGAGACCCAGTACTTC.

This sequence joins TRBV6-4 and TRBJ2-7; 9 nucleotides agree with TRBD1. The V segment lost 6 bases and the J segment 2 bases; nucleotides outside the gene matches: 2. Germline loops: CDR1 MRHNA, CDR2 SNTAGT. The CDR3 loop spans 13 amino acids. The CDR3 nucleotides are TGTGCCAGCAGACAGGGGGCAACCTACGAGCAGTACTTC. Translating it yields CASRQGATYEQYF.

The CDR3 reads CASSPGTDYGYTF. The DNA of the CDR3 is TGTGCCAGCAGTCCCGGGACAGACTATGGCTACACCTTC. The chain links TRBV28 to TRBJ1-2, with 7 bases fitting TRBD1. With 5 bases clipped from V and 3 bases from J, the junction kept 3 bases outside the gene matches. This CDR3 is built from 13 residues. The germline CDR1 and CDR2 sequences are MDHEN and SYDVKM.

The CDR3 DNA sequence: TGTGCCAGCAGCTTAGCTACAGGGGGCCTCTATGGCTACACCTTC. This codes for CASSLATGGLYGYTF. V gene TRBV7-2 combines with J gene TRBJ1-2, with TRBD1 identical over 9 bases. This CDR3 comprises 15 residues. The V and J ends lost 0 bases and 4 bases, in that order; junction bases with no gene match: 3. Germline V gene lookup returns CDR1 SGHTA and CDR2 FQGNSA.

The chain recombines TRBV14 with TRBJ2-5; D is unclear. CDR3 size: 16 residues. V was cut by 4 bases and J by 5 bases, with 20 bases left in between. Germline V gene lookup returns CDR1 SGHDN and CDR2 FVKESK. In nucleotides, the CDR3 is TGTGCCAGCAGCCTAGGAGCCGGGTGGGTCCGGGAGACCCAGTACTTC. Translation: CASSLGAGWVRETQYF.

This clone was recorded only once. The chain recombines TRBV5-5 with TRBJ1-3; D perhaps matches TRBD1 (5 bases). Per the germline V gene, CDR1 is SGHKS and CDR2 is YYEKEE (reference sequence). V lost 2 bases and J 0 bases, leaving 12 bases between the germline ends. The CDR3 spans 16 residues. The CDR3 loop reads CASSLAGQHSGNTIYF. Written as DNA, the CDR3 is TGTGCCAGCAGCTTAGCCGGACAACACTCTGGAAACACCATATATTTT.

CDR3 region: CASSPNRGWNTEAFF. DNA for the CDR3: TGTGCCAGCAGCCCCAACAGGGGATGGAACACTGAAGCTTTCTTT. V usage is TRBV7-8 and J usage is TRBJ1-1; TRBD1 matches at 7 bases. CDR1 and CDR2 (germline): SGHVS, FQNEAQ. With V trimmed by 5 bases and J by 1 base, 7 bases remained unmatched. There are 15 residues in the CDR3.

The chain couples TRBV28 to TRBJ1-1, with D possibly TRBD1 on 6 matching bases. The CDR3 contains 13 residues. The V end lost 5 bases, the J end lost 5 bases, and 12 bases lay between the germline ends. Germline assignment: CDR1 MDHEN and CDR2 SYDVKM. In DNA form, the CDR3 reads TGTGCCAGCAGTCGACTCAGGGGAACTGAAGCTTTCTTT. Protein sequence: CASSRLRGTEAFF.

This chain links TRBV11-2 with TRBJ2-7; D ambiguous. This CDR3 is 12 amino acids long. Trimming took off 5 bases at V and 3 bases at J, with 8 bases between the two ends. CDR1 and CDR2 from the germline V gene are SGHAT and FQNNGV. The CDR3 protein is CASSLTDYEQYF. CDR3 DNA: TGTGCCAGCAGCCTTACAGACTACGAGCAGTACTTC. The full variable domain, in which reference TRBV11-2 and TRBJ2-7 provide the parts outside the CDR3, is EAGVAQSPRYKIIEKRQSVAFWCNPISGHATLYWYQQILGQGPKLLIQFQNNGVVDDSQLPKDRFSAERLKGVDSTLKIQPAKLEDSAVYLCASSLTDYEQYFGPGTRLTVT.

Only one count was recorded for this clone. This chain joins TRBV24-1 and TRBJ2-2; 8 bases match TRBD1. CDR3 length: 16 amino acids. Trimming at V came to 6 bases and at J to 8 bases, leaving 13 bases not matched to a gene. Germline CDR1 is KGHDR and CDR2 is SFDVKD. The CDR3: CATSTSGTGVPGELFF. The CDR3 nucleotides read TGTGCCACCAGTACTTCCGGGACAGGCGTCCCGGGGGAGCTGTTTTTT.

V usage is TRBV6-5 and J usage is TRBJ2-7; D may be TRBD1 (6 bases). Germline V CDR1 and CDR2: MNHEY, SVGAGI. The CDR3 runs 13 residues. Trimming removed 8 bases at V and 3 bases at J, with 14 bases between. CDR3 DNA sequence: TGTGCCAGCCGCGACACAGGGATCTACGAGCAGTACTTC. It yields the protein CASRDTGIYEQYF.

The CDR3 loop is CASSYPTGTNEKLFF. DNA for the CDR3: TGTGCCAGCAGCTACCCGACAGGCACTAATGAAAAACTGTTTTTT. The rearrangement joins TRBV3-1 (or the pseudogene TRBV3-2) to TRBJ1-4; the D gene is possibly TRBD1 (6 bases). CDR3 length equals 15 residues. Trimming took 5 bases from V and 2 from J, leaving 12 bases between them. The V gene's germline CDR1 is LGHDT and CDR2 YNNKEL (reference sequence).

The V gene is TRBV10-3, the J gene TRBJ1-5; TRBD1 aligns across 7 bases. V shed 6 bases and J 4 bases; nucleotides not matched to a gene: 6. There are 14 residues in the CDR3. Germline V gene data show CDR1 as ENHRY and CDR2 as SYGVKD. The CDR3 coding sequence is TGTGCCATCAGCCAACAGGGGTGGAATCAGCCCCAGCATTTT. It encodes CAISQQGWNQPQHF.